A selection of T cell receptor beta chains follows, all from one sample in a study of radiotherapy plus CTLA-4 blockade in lung cancer. Measured with immunoSEQ multiplex PCR; TCRdb has only the in-frame clones, and not every one. Among approximately 52,000 clones listed, about 77% were seen once. Sequenced material: peripheral blood, taken from a patient treated with radiotherapy plus ipilimumab. These receptors originate from a human donor with non-small cell lung cancer whose response to radiotherapy plus ipilimumab could not be evaluated. CDR3s include the opening cysteine and the closing phenylalanine or tryptophan. The order of the fields is clone size, J gene, V gene, D gene, CDR3 DNA, CDR3 protein. The D gene is left open where the match is weak. Only part of the rows carry a size: once, few, many, or a class if the clone is expanded.

-	TRBJ1-2	TRBV2	-	TGTGCCAGCAGTGGGAGACAGGAAGCTAACTATGGCTACACCTTC	CASSGRQEANYGYTF
-	TRBJ2-5	TRBV9	TRBD2	TGTGCCAGCAGCGTAGAAGCGGGGCGGGGCAGCCAAGAGACCCAGTACTTC	CASSVEAGRGSQETQYF
-	TRBJ2-5	TRBV5-1	TRBD1	TGCGCCAGCAGCTCGTCCGGGACAGGAAAAGAGACCCAGTACTTC	CASSSSGTGKETQYF
-	TRBJ2-6	TRBV7-2	TRBD1	TGTGCCAGCAGCTTGCACGGACAGGGATACTCTGGGGCCAACGTCCTGACTTTC	CASSLHGQGYSGANVLTF
-	TRBJ2-2	TRBV5-1	-	TGCGCCAGCAGCTTGCTGAACGAGGGAACCGGGGAGCTGTTTTTT	CASSLLNEGTGELFF
few	TRBJ2-3	TRBV4-1	TRBD1	TGCGCCAGCAGCTACCGGGACAGGGGAACAGATACGCAGTATTTT	CASSYRDRGTDTQYF
-	TRBJ1-5	TRBV7-2	TRBD1	TGTGCCAGCAGCCAATATGGGACAGGGATTGAGCCCCAGCATTTT	CASSQYGTGIEPQHF
-	TRBJ2-5	TRBV11-2	-	TGTGCCAGCAGCTTAGACGGGTTCCAAGAGACCCAGTACTTC	CASSLDGFQETQYF
-	TRBJ1-1	TRBV7-3	TRBD1	TGTGCCAGCAGCCGACAGGGGGGCCAGAACACTGAAGCTTTCTTT	CASSRQGGQNTEAFF
-	TRBJ1-4	TRBV4-1	TRBD1	TGCGCCAGCAGCCAAAAGCGGACCGGGACAGGGGCAGGTGTTGAAAAACTGTTTTTT	CASSQKRTGTGAGVEKLFF
few	TRBJ2-5	TRBV19	-	TGTGCCAGTAGTATCGGAGACTCCCGGAGGTTTAAGGAGACCCAGTACTTC	CASSIGDSRRFKETQYF
-	TRBJ2-7	TRBV18	TRBD1	TGTGCCAGCTCAACTGACAGGGGATACGAGCAGTACTTC	CASSTDRGYEQYF
-	TRBJ1-2	TRBV2	TRBD1	TGTGCCAGCAGTGCACGGGGACAGACAAACTATGGCTACACCTTC	CASSARGQTNYGYTF
-	TRBJ2-3	TRBV4-1	TRBD2	TGCGCCAGCAGCCCGTACGTACTAGCGGCTACTAGTATGTATACGCAGTATTTT	CASSPYVLAATSMYTQYF
-	TRBJ2-3	TRBV29-1	-	TGCAGCGTTGAACACAGTTTGAACAAGGATACGCAGTATTTT	CSVEHSLNKDTQYF
-	TRBJ2-2	TRBV18	-	TGTGCCAGCTCACCTCAGGGGACCGGGGAGCTGTTTTTT	CASSPQGTGELFF
-	TRBJ2-7	TRBV5-1	TRBD1	TGCGCCAGCAGCTTGGCCGGGGGACAGGGGGCTACCAGCTCCTACGAGCAGTACTTC	CASSLAGGQGATSSYEQYF
-	TRBJ2-3	TRBV27	-	TGTGCCAGCAGTTTCCGGACTATCCCACCGGATACGCAGTATTTT	CASSFRTIPPDTQYF
-	TRBJ2-7	TRBV5-8	TRBD2	TGTGCCAGCAGCAGGGACCCGGGAGGATCCTACGAGCAGTACTTC	CASSRDPGGSYEQYF
once	TRBJ2-2	TRBV28	-	TGTGCCAGCAGTTTTCCGACAAGTACCGGGGAGCTGTTTTTT	CASSFPTSTGELFF
-	TRBJ2-3	TRBV29-1	TRBD2	TGCAGCCTGGGTGGGACTACTTCAGATACGCAGTATTTT	CSLGGTTSDTQYF
-	TRBJ2-7	TRBV10-1	TRBD2	TGCGCCAGCAGTCCCGGGACTAGCGGAACCAAGTCTTACGAGCAGTACTTC	CASSPGTSGTKSYEQYF
-	TRBJ2-3	TRBV5-1	TRBD2	TGCGCCAGCAGCTTAAGGCGGGGGGGCACCCCAGATACGCAGTATTTT	CASSLRRGGTPDTQYF
-	TRBJ2-7	TRBV5-4	TRBD1	TGTGCCAGCAGCACAAGGACAGGGCCGTACGAGCAGTACTTC	CASSTRTGPYEQYF
-	TRBJ2-1	TRBV11-3	-	TGTGCCAGCAGCTTAGATCCAGCGTACAATGAGCAGTTCTTC	CASSLDPAYNEQFF
-	TRBJ2-7	TRBV28	-	TGTGCCAGCAGTTTTGATCTGGGGCTTTCCGCCCTTAGCTCCTACGAGCAGTACTTC	CASSFDLGLSALSSYEQYF
-	TRBJ1-2	TRBV29-1	-	TGCAGCGCGAGACAGGTCCCCCACTATGGCTACACCTTC	CSARQVPHYGYTF
once	TRBJ2-7	TRBV11-2	TRBD2	TGTGCCAGCAGCCCTTCTAGCGGGGGCAGCTCCTACGAGCAGTACTTC	CASSPSSGGSSYEQYF
-	TRBJ1-5	TRBV27	TRBD1	TGTGCCAGCATGCAGGGGGCAGGTCAGCCCCAGCATTTT	CASMQGAGQPQHF
-	TRBJ2-1	TRBV18	-	TGTGCCAGCTCACCACGGGTGTTAGTGGGGAGCTCCTACAATGAGCAGTTCTTC	CASSPRVLVGSSYNEQFF
-	TRBJ2-1	TRBV15	-	TGTGCCACCAGCAGAGATGGGGCGACGAACTACAATGAGCAGTTCTTC	CATSRDGATNYNEQFF
few	TRBJ1-2	TRBV7-2	TRBD1	TGTGCCAGCAGCTTGGGACAGCCCTATGGCTACACCTTC	CASSLGQPYGYTF
-	TRBJ2-6	TRBV28	-	TGTGCCACAGAGTTGAGGCCTGGGGCCAACGTCCTGACTTTC	CATELRPGANVLTF
-	TRBJ1-1	TRBV18	TRBD1	TGTGCCAGCTCACCGCGGACAGGTGAAGCTTTCTTT	CASSPRTGEAFF
-	TRBJ2-5	TRBV6-6	TRBD2	TGTGCCAGCACGTATACTAGCGGGGGGGGCCTTGTGACCCAGTACTTC	CASTYTSGGGLVTQYF
-	TRBJ2-1	TRBV9	TRBD2	TGTGCCAGCAGCGCTGGAGCGGGGAGCTCCTACAATGAGCAGTTCTTC	CASSAGAGSSYNEQFF
-	TRBJ1-2	TRBV7-9	TRBD1	TGTGCCAGCAGCCTGACAGGGCCGGGCTATGGCTACACCTTC	CASSLTGPGYGYTF
-	TRBJ1-1	TRBV30	-	TGTGCCTGGAGTGTAAGGGGGTTTAACACTGAAGCTTTCTTT	CAWSVRGFNTEAFF
-	TRBJ2-5	TRBV7-9	TRBD1	TGTGCCAGCAGCCCCAATCCGACAGGGGGCGGCGAGACCCAGTACTTC	CASSPNPTGGGETQYF
-	TRBJ2-7	TRBV7-8	TRBD1	TGTGCCAGCAGCTTAGTAGGCCAGGGGGCTATCATGTACGAGCAGTACTTC	CASSLVGQGAIMYEQYF
-	TRBJ1-5	TRBV5-4	-	TGTGCCAGCAGCTCGGGAGGTAGCAATCAGCCCCAGCATTTT	CASSSGGSNQPQHF
once	TRBJ2-7	TRBV4-3	-	TGCGCCAGCAGCAGAAGCCCAGGCGTCTCCTACGAGCAGTACTTC	CASSRSPGVSYEQYF
-	TRBJ1-2	TRBV2	-	TGTGCCAGCAGTGGACAGATCGGCTATGGCTACACCTTC	CASSGQIGYGYTF
-	TRBJ2-7	TRBV6-1	-	TGTGCCACCACTGGACAAATATACGAGCAGTACTTC	CATTGQIYEQYF
-	TRBJ1-5	TRBV23-1	-	TGCGCCAGCAGTCAATCTAGTTGGGGGGGGCGCTCCGGCAATCAGCCCCAGCATTTT	CASSQSSWGGRSGNQPQHF
-	TRBJ2-3	TRBV5-6	TRBD2	TGTGCCAGCAGTTTTTCCCCTAGCGGAGATACGCAGTATTTT	CASSFSPSGDTQYF